The present TCR beta chain was sequenced within a study of CD8 T cells in ankylosing spondylitis. Using quantitative 5'-RACE with molecular barcodes, the authors made TCR beta libraries. TCRdb re-analysed the 5' RACE reads in MiXCR, keeping a single row per CDR3 protein. The sample holds more than 600,000 distinct CDR3 sequences, around 17% seen once. Study-wide points: Within peripheral blood, clones linked to disease were CD8+ and relatively rare. Ankylosing spondylitis blood appeared to carry a characteristic TCR beta motif of fewer than 10 highly homologous variants.

As regards this clonotype: What it binds is unknown.

Per the germline V gene, CDR1 is KGHDR and CDR2 is SFDVKD. The CDR3 is 14 amino acids. Trimming shortened V by 7 bases and J by 0 bases, and 10 bases separated the two germline ends. This chain joins TRBV24-1 and TRBJ2-3; D possibly matches TRBD1 or TRBD2 (5 bases each). The sequence came from a male donor with ankylosing spondylitis. The sample consisted of blood, either unsorted or a sorted T cell fraction (not recorded which). CDR3 sequence reads: CATSGTASTDTQYF. The DNA for the CDR3 is TGTGCCACCAGCGGGACGGCGAGCACAGATACGCAGTATTTT.